Listed below are T cell receptor beta chains from one sample, sequenced in a study of T cells in Graves' hyperthyroidism and ophthalmopathy. TCRdb passed the multiplex PCR reads through MiXCR, listing each CDR3 protein once. Of about 700,000 distinct CDR3 sequences in the sample, around 15% were seen once. The sequenced sample consisted of blood. These receptors all come from a young woman with Graves' hyperthyroidism. Both conserved end residues are part of each CDR3. A D gene is named only where the DNA matches it firmly. Not every row has a clone size; where given, it reads once, few, many or a size class.

d_gene: .
abundance: few
j_gene: TRBJ2-7
v_gene: TRBV6-6
CDR3nt: TGTGCCAGCAGTTACTCTCCGGGGAAGCAGTACTTC
CDR3aa: CASSYSPGKQYF

d_gene: .
abundance: few
j_gene: TRBJ2-6
v_gene: TRBV15
CDR3nt: TGTGCCACCAGCCGCGGTTGGAGCTCTGGGGCCAACGTCCTGACTTTC
CDR3aa: CATSRGWSSGANVLTF

d_gene: .
abundance: .
j_gene: TRBJ2-3
v_gene: TRBV19
CDR3nt: TGTGCCAGTAGTACACAGGGTTACAGCACAGATACGCAGTATTTT
CDR3aa: CASSTQGYSTDTQYF

d_gene: .
abundance: many
j_gene: TRBJ2-1
v_gene: TRBV9
CDR3nt: TGTGCCAGCAGGGGGAACAATGAGCAGTTCTTC
CDR3aa: CASRGNNEQFF

d_gene: .
abundance: few
j_gene: TRBJ1-5
v_gene: TRBV12-3/TRBV12-4
CDR3nt: TGTGCCAGCAGCCGCCAGGAGGGGGGGCCCCAGCATTTT
CDR3aa: CASSRQEGGPQHF

d_gene: .
abundance: few
j_gene: TRBJ2-4
v_gene: TRBV7-2
CDR3nt: TGTGCCAGCAGCTTAGTCGTGGTAGCCGGGGTGGTTACCAAAAACATTCAGTACTTC
CDR3aa: CASSLVVVAGVVTKNIQYF

d_gene: TRBD1
abundance: few
j_gene: TRBJ1-1
v_gene: TRBV4-1
CDR3nt: TGCGCCAGCAGCTACGCCGGGACAGGGGACACTGAAGCTTTCTTT
CDR3aa: CASSYAGTGDTEAFF

d_gene: .
abundance: .
j_gene: TRBJ1-3
v_gene: TRBV20-1
CDR3nt: TGCAGTGCTAGAGCATCGGGCTCTGGAAACACCATATATTTT
CDR3aa: CSARASGSGNTIYF

d_gene: TRBD1
abundance: many
j_gene: TRBJ2-1
v_gene: TRBV2
CDR3nt: TGTGCCAGCAGCGAAGACAGGGGGCGCTTTCATGAGCAGTTCTTC
CDR3aa: CASSEDRGRFHEQFF

d_gene: .
abundance: many
j_gene: TRBJ1-5
v_gene: TRBV28
CDR3nt: TGTGCCAGCAGTGACACCGGCAGTCAGCCCCAGCATTTT
CDR3aa: CASSDTGSQPQHF

d_gene: TRBD1
abundance: many
j_gene: TRBJ2-3
v_gene: TRBV18
CDR3nt: TGTGCCAGCTCACCGAGGGACAGGGGGGAAGGAGATACGCAGTATTTT
CDR3aa: CASSPRDRGEGDTQYF

d_gene: TRBD1
abundance: few
j_gene: TRBJ1-5
v_gene: TRBV12-3/TRBV12-4
CDR3nt: TGTGCCAGCAGGCTAGGGGACAGAGTCAATCAGCCCCAGCATTTT
CDR3aa: CASRLGDRVNQPQHF

d_gene: .
abundance: few
j_gene: TRBJ2-1
v_gene: TRBV30
CDR3nt: TGTGCCTGGAGTCGAGGGTTGGACAATGAGCAGTTCTTC
CDR3aa: CAWSRGLDNEQFF

d_gene: TRBD2
abundance: many
j_gene: TRBJ2-1
v_gene: TRBV2
CDR3nt: TGTGCCAGCAGTGGACTAGCGGGACCCCGGCCGGGTAATGAGCAGTTCTTC
CDR3aa: CASSGLAGPRPGNEQFF

d_gene: TRBD2
abundance: many
j_gene: TRBJ2-2
v_gene: TRBV7-8
CDR3nt: TGTGCCAGCAGCTCTGCCTCCGGGACTACAACCGGGGAGCTGTTTTTT
CDR3aa: CASSSASGTTTGELFF

d_gene: .
abundance: .
j_gene: TRBJ2-7
v_gene: TRBV6-5
CDR3nt: TGTGTCAGCAGTTACTCGGCCCAATGGGGCCCTTACGAGCAGTACTTC
CDR3aa: CVSSYSAQWGPYEQYF

d_gene: TRBD2
abundance: .
j_gene: TRBJ2-5
v_gene: TRBV29-1
CDR3nt: TGCAGCGCTGAGCTCGGGACTAGCGGACAAGAGACCCAGTACTTC
CDR3aa: CSAELGTSGQETQYF

d_gene: .
abundance: few
j_gene: TRBJ1-5
v_gene: TRBV4-1
CDR3nt: TGCGCCAGCAGCCAAGGTGGGGGAAGAAAACAGCCCCAGCATTTT
CDR3aa: CASSQGGGRKQPQHF

d_gene: .
abundance: few
j_gene: TRBJ1-5
v_gene: TRBV7-9
CDR3nt: TGTGCCAGCAGCTTAGGAAATAGCAATCAGCCCCAGCATTTT
CDR3aa: CASSLGNSNQPQHF

d_gene: .
abundance: .
j_gene: TRBJ1-1
v_gene: TRBV29-1
CDR3nt: TGCAGTGTTGAGACCGTAGAAGCTTTCTTT
CDR3aa: CSVETVEAFF

d_gene: TRBD2
abundance: .
j_gene: TRBJ2-7
v_gene: TRBV20-1
CDR3nt: TGCAGTGCTCGAAGGACTAGCCACGAGCAGTACTTC
CDR3aa: CSARRTSHEQYF

d_gene: .
abundance: many
j_gene: TRBJ1-2
v_gene: TRBV20-1
CDR3nt: TGCAGTGCCGATCCCATCTATGGCTACACCTTC
CDR3aa: CSADPIYGYTF

d_gene: TRBD1
abundance: .
j_gene: TRBJ1-4
v_gene: TRBV19
CDR3nt: TGTGCCAGTAGCCTCGGGACAGGGTGGACTAATGAAAAACTGTTTTTT
CDR3aa: CASSLGTGWTNEKLFF

d_gene: TRBD2
abundance: many
j_gene: TRBJ2-2
v_gene: TRBV6-1
CDR3nt: TGTGCCAGCAGACGACTAGCGGGAGGCAAGAACACCGGGGAGCTGTTTTTT
CDR3aa: CASRRLAGGKNTGELFF